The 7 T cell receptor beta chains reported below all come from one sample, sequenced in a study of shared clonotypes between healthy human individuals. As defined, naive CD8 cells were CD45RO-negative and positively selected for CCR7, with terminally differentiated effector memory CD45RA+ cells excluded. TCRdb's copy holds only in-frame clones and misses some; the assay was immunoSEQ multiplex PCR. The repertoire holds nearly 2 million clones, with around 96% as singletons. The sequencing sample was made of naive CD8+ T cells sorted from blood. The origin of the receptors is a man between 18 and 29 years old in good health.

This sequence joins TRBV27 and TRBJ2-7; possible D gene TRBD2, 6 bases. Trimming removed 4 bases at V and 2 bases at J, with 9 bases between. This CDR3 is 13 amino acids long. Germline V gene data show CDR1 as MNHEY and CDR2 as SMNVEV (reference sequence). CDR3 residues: CASSSEGTYEQYF. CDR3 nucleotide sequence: TGTGCCAGCAGTTCGGAGGGGACCTACGAGCAGTACTTC.

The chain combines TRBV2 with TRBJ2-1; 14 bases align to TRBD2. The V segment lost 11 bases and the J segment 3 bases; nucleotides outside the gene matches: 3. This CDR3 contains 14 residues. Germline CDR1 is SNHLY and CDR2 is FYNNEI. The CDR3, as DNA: TGTGCCGGAGGACTAGCGGGGGGCTACAATGAGCAGTTCTTC. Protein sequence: CAGGLAGGYNEQFF.

The chain's CDR3 is CASSLPTLGSEAYNEQFF. CDR3 nucleotides: TGTGCCAGCAGCCTCCCGACCCTGGGTAGCGAGGCCTACAATGAGCAGTTCTTC. V is TRBV4-2 and J is TRBJ2-1; possible D gene TRBD2, 5 bases. The V end lost 4 bases, the J end lost 2 bases, and 21 bases lay between the germline ends. This CDR3 is 18 amino acids long. Germline CDR1 reads LGHNA; CDR2 reads YNFKEQ.

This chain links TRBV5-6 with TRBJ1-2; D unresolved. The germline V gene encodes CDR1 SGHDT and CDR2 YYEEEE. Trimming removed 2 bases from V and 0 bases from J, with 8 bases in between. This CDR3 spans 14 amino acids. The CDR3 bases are TGTGCCAGCAGCTTCGGCAGTCCTAACTATGGCTACACCTTC. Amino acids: CASSFGSPNYGYTF.

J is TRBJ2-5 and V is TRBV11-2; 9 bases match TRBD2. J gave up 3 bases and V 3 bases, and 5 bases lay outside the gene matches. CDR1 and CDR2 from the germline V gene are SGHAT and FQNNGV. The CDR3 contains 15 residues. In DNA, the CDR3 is TGTGCCAGCAGCTTGATCGAGCGGGGGGAAGAGACCCAGTACTTC. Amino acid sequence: CASSLIERGEETQYF.

The CDR3 nucleotides are TGTGCCAGCAGTTTCCTGACAAGCCCCGAAGCTTTCTTT. This gives the protein CASSFLTSPEAFF. This chain uses TRBV6-5 with TRBJ1-1; no reliable D call. The CDR3 has 13 residues. With 4 bases removed from V and 8 bases from J, the gap between germline ends came to 14 bases. Germline lookup yields CDR1 MNHEY and CDR2 SVGAGI.

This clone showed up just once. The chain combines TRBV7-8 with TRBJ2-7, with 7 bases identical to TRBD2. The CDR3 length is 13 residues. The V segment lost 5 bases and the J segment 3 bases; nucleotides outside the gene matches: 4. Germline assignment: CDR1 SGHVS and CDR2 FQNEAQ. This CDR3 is CASSSGVYYEQYF. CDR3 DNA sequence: TGTGCCAGCAGCAGCGGGGTTTACTACGAGCAGTACTTC.